This T cell receptor beta chain was sequenced in a study of graft-versus-host responses after intestinal transplantation. Across the whole study: Multivisceral, liver-intestinal, or isolated intestinal transplants were given to recipients. Anti-thymocyte globulin was used for induction in all recipients, who then took tacrolimus and steroids for about three years. Regarding the study as a whole: Recipient-marrow GvH clones were detected, some having first appeared in ileum or blood. There was an association between peak levels of circulating GvH clones and early post-transplant HvG declines.

CDR1 and CDR2 (germline): SGHAT, FQNNGV. J lost 2 bases, V lost 2 bases, and 6 bases had no gene match. The CDR3 totals 17 residues. This clone has a single count. Its antigen remains unidentified. Profiling relied on immunoSEQ multiplex PCR, and the TCRdb table lists in-frame clones only, not all of them. The table records tens of thousands of clones, 92% of them present only once. The chain links TRBV11-2 to TRBJ2-7; 13 nucleotides match TRBD2. This specimen was unstimulated CD4+ T cells sorted from spleen or lymph node cells, taken before transplant. The sequence derives from a human donor who was the organ donor for an intestinal transplant. The CDR3 DNA is TGTGCCAGCAGCTTAACTCGACTAGCGGGAGGTCCCTACGAGCAGTACTTC. Amino acid sequence: CASSLTRLAGGPYEQYF.